Below, 32 T cell receptor beta chains from the same sample are listed, as sequenced in a study of blood T cell repertoires in COVID-19. Produced via immunoSEQ multiplex PCR; TCRdb's table is partial and in-frame only. Of 150,000 to 200,000 clones listed, roughly four fifths are singletons. Sequenced input: peripheral blood. Receptors were obtained from a woman between 35 and 50 years old with COVID-19, enrolled during active disease.

The chain uses TRBV28 and TRBJ2-1, with 9 bases that match TRBD2. V was pared by 4 bases and J by 5 bases, with 9 bases of the junction left unmatched. Germline CDR1 reads MDHEN; CDR2 reads SYDVKM. This CDR3 has 16 amino acids. DNA for the CDR3: TGTGCCAGCAGTTACCACCGACTAGCGGATCACAATGAGCAGTTCTTC. This encodes CASSYHRLADHNEQFF.

The chain employs TRBV9 and TRBJ2-1, with TRBD2 matching 13 bases. The V and J ends lost 3 bases and 7 bases, in that order; junction bases with no gene match: 4. Germline CDR1 SGDLS, CDR2 YYNGEE. The CDR3 sequence is 15 residues long. This chain's CDR3 is CASSGTSGRDNEQFF. The CDR3 DNA is TGTGCCAGCAGCGGAACTAGCGGGAGGGATAATGAGCAGTTCTTC.

The rearrangement links TRBV29-1 to TRBJ1-3; D unresolved. V shed 6 bases and J shed 10 bases, with 16 bases lying between them. Germline V CDR1 and CDR2: SQVTM, ANQGSEA. The CDR3 spans 12 residues. The CDR3 loop reads CSVVEEARTIYF. The CDR3, as DNA: TGCAGCGTCGTCGAAGAGGCGAGGACCATATATTTT.

The chain combines TRBV10-1 with TRBJ2-3; D is perhaps TRBD1 (6 bases). Germline CDR1 reads WNHNN; CDR2 reads SYGVQD (reference sequence). This CDR3 is built from 14 residues. V lost 4 bases to trimming and J lost 2 bases, with 10 bases between them. The chain's CDR3 is CASSVTGFTDTQYF. In nucleotides, the CDR3 is TGCGCCAGCAGTGTGACAGGTTTCACAGATACGCAGTATTTT.

This clone was detected only a few times. This chain connects TRBV5-1 to TRBJ1-3; 7 bases are shared with TRBD1. Trimming took 2 bases from V and 9 from J; bases not matched to a gene: 8. This CDR3 region has 14 residues. Germline-derived CDR1 and CDR2 are SGHRS and YFSETQ. This CDR3 is CASSLGQAMGTIYF. CDR3 coding DNA: TGCGCCAGCAGCTTAGGACAGGCTATGGGCACCATATATTTT.

The sample holds one count of this clone. The chain links TRBV27 to TRBJ2-7; TRBD1 matches 9 bases. Germline CDR1 is MNHEY and CDR2 is SMNVEV (reference sequence). This CDR3 comprises 15 residues. After removal of 5 bases from V and 7 bases from J, the junction contained 12 bases not matched to a gene. The CDR3: CASSPGTGLKGEQYV. The CDR3 DNA follows: TGTGCCAGCAGTCCTGGGACAGGGCTAAAGGGGGAGCAGTACGTC.

The chain uses TRBV30 and TRBJ1-5, with a possible D match to TRBD1 (6 bases). The V end was cut by 2 bases, the J end by 6 bases, with 11 bases between. The CDR3 covers 13 residues. Germline-derived CDR1 and CDR2 are GTSNPN and SVGIG (reference sequence). The CDR3 DNA reads TGTGCCTGGAGTACAGGGTCCGCTCAGCCCCAGCATTTT. This encodes CAWSTGSAQPQHF.

J is TRBJ2-7 and V is TRBV6-6, with 9 bases identical to TRBD1. The CDR3 loop spans 15 amino acids. Germline CDR1 is MNHNY and CDR2 is SVGAGI (reference sequence). With V trimmed by 6 bases and J by 3 bases, 9 bases remained unmatched. CDR3 nucleotide sequence: TGTGCCAGCAGATCTATAGGGACAGGGAACTACGAGCAGTACTTC. This encodes CASRSIGTGNYEQYF.

J is TRBJ1-3 and V is TRBV30; D is unclear. V was clipped by 6 bases and J by 4 bases, with 13 bases between them. The CDR3 spans 13 residues. Germline V CDR1 and CDR2: GTSNPN, SVGIG (reference sequence). DNA of the CDR3: TGTGCCTGCATGTGGGCAGAAGGAAACACCATATATTTT. Amino acid sequence: CACMWAEGNTIYF.

This chain connects TRBV11-2 to TRBJ2-7, with D maybe TRBD1 (6 bases). V lost 7 bases and J 6 bases, leaving 19 bases between the germline ends. Germline loops: CDR1 SGHAT, CDR2 FQNNGV. The CDR3 loop spans 14 amino acids. CDR3 loop: CASTLGTGLPEQYF. DNA of the CDR3: TGTGCCAGCACCCTGGGAACAGGGCTTCCCGAGCAGTACTTC.

The gene calls are TRBV2 and TRBJ1-2; D might be TRBD1 (6 bases). Germline CDR1 and CDR2: SNHLY and FYNNEI. Trimming shortened V by 8 bases and J by 2 bases, and 12 bases separated the two germline ends. CDR3 size: 13 residues. The DNA for the CDR3 is TGTGCCAGCTTGAACAGGGACAACTATGGCTACACCTTC. Its protein product is CASLNRDNYGYTF. Variable domain in full (rest from reference TRBV2 and TRBJ1-2): EPEVTQTPSHQVTQMGQEVILRCVPISNHLYFYWYRQILGQKVEFLVSFYNNEISEKSEIFDDQFSVERPDGSNFTLKIRSTKLEDSAMYFCASLNRDNYGYTFGSGTRLTVV.

The V and J genes are TRBV2 and TRBJ2-4; D may be TRBD2 (5 bases). Trimming left V 2 bases short and J 3 bases short, with 8 bases between. The CDR3 loop spans 14 amino acids. Germline-derived CDR1 and CDR2 are SNHLY and FYNNEI. CDR3 region: CASSEPSLKNIQYF. The DNA of the CDR3 is TGTGCCAGCAGTGAACCTAGCCTCAAAAACATTCAGTACTTC. Using reference TRBV2 and TRBJ2-4 for the parts outside the CDR3, the full variable domain is EPEVTQTPSHQVTQMGQEVILRCVPISNHLYFYWYRQILGQKVEFLVSFYNNEISEKSEIFDDQFSVERPDGSNFTLKIRSTKLEDSAMYFCASSEPSLKNIQYFGAGTRLSVL.

The chain combines TRBV9 with TRBJ2-7; no reliable D call. CDR1 is SGDLS, CDR2 YYNGEE, per germline. Trimming cost V 4 bases and J 5 bases, with 22 bases left between them. This CDR3 is built from 16 residues. The chain's CDR3 is CASSPHGDSQLHEQYV. CDR3 nucleotide sequence: TGTGCCAGCAGCCCACATGGAGACTCCCAGTTACACGAGCAGTACGTC.

The chain couples TRBV18 to TRBJ1-1; D uncertain. V gave up 1 base and J gave up 2 bases, with 8 bases separating them. CDR1 KGHSH and CDR2 LQKENI come from the germline V gene. CDR3 length: 14 residues. The CDR3: CASSPQSGNTEAFF. In DNA form, the CDR3 reads TGTGCCAGCTCACCACAGTCAGGTAACACTGAAGCTTTCTTT.

The rearrangement links TRBV19 to TRBJ1-4, with D possibly matching TRBD1 (5 bases). Trimming shortened V by 9 bases and J by 3 bases, and 11 bases separated the two germline ends. The CDR3 covers 13 residues. CDR1 LNHDA and CDR2 SQIVND come from the germline V gene (reference sequence). This chain's CDR3 is CASRGGANEKLFF. DNA of the CDR3: TGTGCCAGCCGGGGAGGGGCTAATGAAAAACTGTTTTTT.

The genes are TRBV5-4 and TRBJ2-7; 10 bases are a match to TRBD1. Germline V gene lookup returns CDR1 SGHNT and CDR2 YYREEE (reference sequence). After removal of 4 bases from V and 3 bases from J, the junction contained 13 bases not matched to a gene. CDR3 size: 17 residues. In nucleotides, the CDR3 is TGTGCCAGCAGCGACAAACAAAGGGGACAGGGGATCTACGAGCAGTACTTC. Residues: CASSDKQRGQGIYEQYF.

This clone has a handful of counts. The chain couples TRBV5-5 to TRBJ2-1, with 7 bases fitting TRBD2. The CDR3 is 13 amino acids. The germline CDR1 and CDR2 sequences are SGHKS and YYEKEE (reference sequence). V shed 4 bases and J 8 bases; nucleotides not matched to a gene: 6. The CDR3: CASSLTSLDEQFF. In DNA, the CDR3 is TGTGCCAGCAGCCTGACTAGCTTAGATGAGCAGTTCTTC.

This chain connects TRBV11-2 to TRBJ2-5, with D possibly being TRBD1 (6 bases). Looked up from germline, CDR1 is SGHAT and CDR2 is FQNNGV. The CDR3 length is 13 residues. V lost 8 bases to trimming and J lost 5 bases, with 15 bases between them. For the CDR3, the DNA is TGTGCCAGCGGTTTCGCAGGGGCGGAGACCCAGTACTTC. Its protein product is CASGFAGAETQYF. Full variable domain (remainder filled in from reference TRBV11-2 and TRBJ2-5): EAGVAQSPRYKIIEKRQSVAFWCNPISGHATLYWYQQILGQGPKLLIQFQNNGVVDDSQLPKDRFSAERLKGVDSTLKIQPAKLEDSAVYLCASGFAGAETQYFGPGTRLLVL.

This chain uses TRBV12-3 or TRBV12-4 with TRBJ2-3, with a weak D call TRBD1 (6 bases). The germline V and J ends were trimmed by 6 bases and 6 bases, with 13 bases remaining between them. The CDR3 totals 13 residues. CDR3 loop: CASRTQGLDTQYF. The CDR3 bases are TGTGCCAGCAGAACACAGGGTTTGGATACGCAGTATTTT.

The chain has TRBV27 and TRBJ1-1; 9 positions match TRBD1. V lost 2 bases to trimming and J lost 4 bases; unmatched junction nucleotides: 2. Looked up from germline, CDR1 is MNHEY and CDR2 is SMNVEV (reference sequence). The CDR3 runs to 14 residues. The CDR3 coding sequence is TGTGCCAGCAGTTTAACAGGGGGCGGCACTGAAGCTTTCTTT. It codes for CASSLTGGGTEAFF.

J is TRBJ2-3 and V is TRBV9; D is ambiguous. V lost 4 bases to trimming and J lost 0 bases, with 3 bases between them. Germline CDR1 is SGDLS and CDR2 is YYNGEE. The CDR3 consists of 12 residues. CDR3 residues: CASSPSTDTQYF. In nucleotides, the CDR3 is TGTGCCAGCAGCCCAAGCACAGATACGCAGTATTTT.

There are a few counts of this clone. The V and J genes are TRBV5-1 and TRBJ2-5, with 7 positions matching TRBD2. The germline CDR1 and CDR2 sequences are SGHRS and YFSETQ. The trim removed 0 bases at V and 3 bases at J, leaving 2 bases unmatched. This CDR3 has 14 residues. In DNA form, the CDR3 reads TGCGCCAGCAGCTTGGCTCTAGCGGAAGAGACCCAGTACTTC. It encodes CASSLALAEETQYF.

The sample holds one count of this clone. This chain links TRBV20-1 with TRBJ2-2; a possible D gene is TRBD1 (5 bases). Germline assignment: CDR1 DFQATT and CDR2 SNEGSKA (reference sequence). V gave up 3 bases and J gave up 2 bases, with 10 bases separating them. The CDR3 is made up of 14 amino acids. CDR3 in amino acids: CSASQGRNTGELFF. The DNA of the CDR3 is TGCAGTGCTAGTCAGGGTCGCAACACCGGGGAGCTGTTTTTT.

This clone was seen a handful of times. The J gene is TRBJ1-6, the V gene TRBV29-1; D not resolved. The germline gives CDR1 SQVTM, CDR2 ANQGSEA. The CDR3 runs 12 residues. CDR3 sequence (DNA): TGCGCGGGGAGGTATTTAAATTCACCCCTCCACTTT. Translating it yields CAGRYLNSPLHF.

The CDR3 coding sequence is TGTGCCAGCAGTGCACGGGACAGGTCCCATGGCTACACCTTC. Protein: CASSARDRSHGYTF. The chain is built from TRBV27 and TRBJ1-2; the match to TRBD1 covers 8 bases. CDR1 is MNHEY, CDR2 SMNVEV, per germline (reference sequence). This CDR3 has 14 residues. V shed 5 bases and J 6 bases; nucleotides not matched to a gene: 8.

The genes are TRBV3-1 (or the pseudogene TRBV3-2) and TRBJ2-3; 10 bases fit TRBD2. Trimming cost V 0 bases and J 4 bases; bases outside gene matches: 4. CDR3 size: 16 residues. CDR1 and CDR2 (germline): LGHDT, YNNKEL (reference sequence). This CDR3 reads CASSQDRLAGADTQYF. CDR3 bases: TGTGCCAGCAGCCAAGATAGGCTAGCGGGAGCAGATACGCAGTATTTT.

The rearrangement joins TRBV24-1 to TRBJ2-5, with 7 bases that match TRBD1. V lost 3 bases and J lost 4; bases outside the gene matches: 7. Germline loops: CDR1 KGHDR, CDR2 SFDVKD. The CDR3 is made up of 15 amino acids. CDR3 loop: CATSDRDRVGETQYF. In DNA, the CDR3 is TGTGCCACCAGTGATAGAGACAGGGTAGGAGAGACCCAGTACTTC.

The rearrangement joins TRBV6-6 to TRBJ1-1; the match to TRBD1 covers 8 bases. The CDR3 loop spans 15 amino acids. Germline V CDR1 and CDR2: MNHNY, SVGAGI (reference sequence). V lost 2 bases, J lost 0 bases, and 2 bases stayed unmatched. The DNA for the CDR3 is TGTGCCAGCAGTTACGGACAGGGATTGAACACTGAAGCTTTCTTT. This encodes CASSYGQGLNTEAFF.

This chain links TRBV11-2 with TRBJ1-4, with TRBD1 matching over 10 bases. With 5 bases clipped from V and 8 bases from J, the junction kept 5 bases outside the gene matches. Germline V CDR1 and CDR2: SGHAT, FQNNGV. The CDR3 has 14 residues. The CDR3 nucleotides read TGTGCCAGCAGCCGGACAGGGGGTGGCGAAAAACTGTTTTTT. It codes for CASSRTGGGEKLFF.

This chain uses TRBV10-3 with TRBJ2-7; tentative D call: TRBD1 (7 bases). V was pared by 10 bases and J by 3 bases, with 13 bases between. The CDR3 consists of 12 residues. The germline CDR1 and CDR2 sequences are ENHRY and SYGVKD. In DNA form, the CDR3 reads TGTGCCACCGCAGGGGGGAACTACGAGCAGTACTTC. Protein: CATAGGNYEQYF.

V and J are TRBV9 and TRBJ2-7, with D tentatively TRBD2 (5 bases). Between the trimmed V and J ends, which lost 0 bases and 5 bases, there was a span of 12 bases. CDR3 length equals 14 residues. The germline V gene has CDR1 SGDLS and CDR2 YYNGEE. The CDR3 nucleotides are TGTGCCAGCAGCGTAGATCCTAGCCTCCACGAGCAGTACTTC. Translating gives CASSVDPSLHEQYF.

This clone was recorded once. V usage is TRBV5-5 and J usage is TRBJ1-2; D is unclear. Trimming removed 2 bases at V and 0 bases at J, with 8 bases between. Germline V gene sequence: CDR1 SGHKS, CDR2 YYEKEE (reference sequence). This CDR3 is 14 amino acids long. This CDR3 is CASSFSDTNYGYTF. DNA for the CDR3: TGTGCCAGCAGCTTTTCAGATACTAACTATGGCTACACCTTC.